Listed below are T cell receptor beta chains from one sample, sequenced in a study of cytomegalovirus exposure and HLA in healthy donors. Data came from immunoSEQ multiplex PCR; TCRdb stores just in-frame clones and leaves some out. In the table there are more than 80,000 clones, under 80% of which are singletons. The sequenced sample was PBMCs. These receptors came from a young man in good health and CMV-seropositive. The conserved cysteine and the conserved F or W are not part of the CDR3 here. Each record gives: J gene, V gene, CDR3 protein.

TRBJ1-5 | TRBV28 | ASSSPGGARQPQH
TRBJ1-1 | TRBV28 | ASLKGQGSNTEAF
TRBJ2-1 | TRBV5-1 | ASSRDPSDEQF
TRBJ2-3 | TRBV11-2 | ASSIIAGGGTDTQY
TRBJ2-7 | TRBV15 | ATSRDSSYEQY
TRBJ2-1 | TRBV9 | ASSVQGVNEQF
TRBJ1-2 | TRBV28 | ASSWPKGRSGYT
TRBJ1-2 | TRBV28 | ASRINSNYGYT
TRBJ2-7 | TRBV4-1 | ASSHLSGRAYEQY
TRBJ2-7 | TRBV2 | ASNGWEAYEQY
TRBJ2-7 | TRBV11-2 | ASSYKREVSYEQY
TRBJ1-5 | TRBV7-9 | ASSGQGSNQPQH
TRBJ1-1 | TRBV5-1 | ASSLAGGANTEAF
TRBJ1-3 | TRBV29-1 | SVTGGLSGNTIY
TRBJ1-1 | TRBV4-1 | ASRSYQGQGGGTEAF
TRBJ1-5 | TRBV5-3 | ARSLRWGNQPQH
TRBJ1-1 | TRBV29-1 | SVGGLADTEAF
TRBJ1-5 | TRBV7-3 | ASSLTLAGTGRPHQPQH
TRBJ2-7 | TRBV5-1 | ASSPWASLYEQY
TRBJ1-1 | TRBV25-1 | ASSEGPRPRVGTEAF
TRBJ1-2 | TRBV2 | ASTGVRDGYT
TRBJ2-2 | TRBV25-1 | ASSEYGTGGTGELF
TRBJ2-3 | TRBV2 | ASLIGRGYTDTQY
TRBJ2-2 | TRBV6-1 | ASSARLAGTGELF
TRBJ2-7 | TRBV9 | ASSVAGTSGFYEQY
TRBJ1-5 | TRBV6-5 | ASRGTGYNQPQH
TRBJ2-7 | TRBV2 | ASSYRGRGYEQY
TRBJ2-5 | TRBV4-2 | ASSSGTSGRDETQY
TRBJ2-7 | TRBV10-3 | AIRGTSSYEQY
TRBJ2-7 | TRBV10-1 | ASSSPGRVHEQY
TRBJ2-7 | TRBV5-1 | ASSLEEQGRTYEQY
TRBJ2-6 | TRBV7-8 | ASSLKGGGNGANVLT
TRBJ2-3 | TRBV27 | ASSLMLAADTQY
TRBJ1-1 | TRBV7-6 | ASSLEPGQGAGEAF
TRBJ2-7 | TRBV28 | ASSSLTVHEQY
TRBJ1-1 | TRBV20-1 | SARIPGEAF
TRBJ1-2 | TRBV25-1 | ASIVRYGYT
TRBJ2-1 | TRBV4-1 | ASSQDGTGRDNEQF
TRBJ2-7 | TRBV19 | ASSPSGWYEQY
TRBJ1-2 | TRBV9 | ASSVSGGADGYT
TRBJ1-1 | TRBV7-9 | ASSFGGKNTEAF
TRBJ2-7 | TRBV11-3 | ASSLGDEQY
TRBJ2-1 | TRBV4-1 | ASSQDTGLSYNEQF
TRBJ2-7 | TRBV5-1 | ASSFSGTVSYEQY
TRBJ1-3 | TRBV1 | TSSLALSGNTIY
TRBJ1-5 | TRBV2 | ASSPRGNQPQH
TRBJ2-1 | TRBV11-1 | ASSLAARGSEQF
TRBJ1-1 | TRBV28 | ASSYLTGPNTEAF
TRBJ1-5 | TRBV2 | ASSAGQANNQPQH
TRBJ2-4 | TRBV4-1 | ASSQRAGVAKNIQY
TRBJ2-7 | TRBV28 | ASRGDIYEQY
TRBJ1-4 | TRBV4-1 | ASRQQGISNEKLF